A selection of T cell receptor beta chains follows, all from one sample in a study of cytomegalovirus exposure and HLA in healthy donors. Only in-frame clones appear in the TCRdb table, and some are missing; sequencing was by immunoSEQ multiplex PCR. The table lists approximately 100,000 clones, roughly three fifths of them singletons. The sample taken for sequencing was PBMCs. These receptors all stem from a man younger than 45 in good health and CMV-seropositive. Each CDR3 is given with its conserved first and last residue. Each record gives: CDR3 protein, CDR3 DNA, D gene, J gene, clone size, V gene. The D gene is left open where the match is weak. Rows give clone size only sometimes, using once, few, many, or a class for an expanded clone.

cdr3_aa: CASSLRGRETQYF
cdr3_nt: TGTGCCAGCAGCTTACGAGGGAGAGAGACCCAGTACTTC
d_call: NA
j_call: TRBJ2-5
clone_size: NA
v_call: TRBV7-9

cdr3_aa: CASRPSGTVNTEAFF
cdr3_nt: TGTGCCAGCAGACCTTCCGGGACAGTGAACACTGAAGCTTTCTTT
d_call: TRBD1
j_call: TRBJ1-1
clone_size: NA
v_call: TRBV6-5

cdr3_aa: CASSSSYSYEQYF
cdr3_nt: TGTGCCAGCAGCTCCAGTTACTCCTACGAGCAGTACTTC
d_call: NA
j_call: TRBJ2-7
clone_size: NA
v_call: TRBV7-2

cdr3_aa: CSVEGGGGYLRSGANVLTF
cdr3_nt: TGCAGCGTTGAAGGAGGCGGGGGGTATCTCCGGTCTGGGGCCAACGTCCTGACTTTC
d_call: TRBD2
j_call: TRBJ2-6
clone_size: NA
v_call: TRBV29-1

cdr3_aa: CASSSETRRAEAFF
cdr3_nt: TGTGCCAGCAGCTCAGAGACCCGGCGGGCTGAAGCTTTCTTT
d_call: NA
j_call: TRBJ1-1
clone_size: NA
v_call: TRBV11-2

cdr3_aa: CASSYNRGSTYEQYF
cdr3_nt: TGTGCCAGCAGTTATAACAGGGGAAGTACCTACGAGCAGTACTTC
d_call: TRBD1
j_call: TRBJ2-7
clone_size: NA
v_call: TRBV5-4

cdr3_aa: CASSFQGHYGYTF
cdr3_nt: TGCGCCAGCAGCTTCCAGGGACATTATGGCTACACCTTC
d_call: NA
j_call: TRBJ1-2
clone_size: NA
v_call: TRBV5-1

cdr3_aa: CASSLDPGADTQYF
cdr3_nt: TGTGCCAGCAGCTTAGACCCAGGGGCAGATACGCAGTATTTT
d_call: NA
j_call: TRBJ2-3
clone_size: few
v_call: TRBV11-2

cdr3_aa: CASGRQTTNEKLFF
cdr3_nt: TGTGCCAGCGGACGACAGACAACTAATGAAAAACTGTTTTTT
d_call: NA
j_call: TRBJ1-4
clone_size: once
v_call: TRBV27

cdr3_aa: CASSEASGSDTQYF
cdr3_nt: TGTGCCAGCAGTGAAGCTAGCGGTTCAGATACGCAGTATTTT
d_call: NA
j_call: TRBJ2-3
clone_size: once
v_call: TRBV2

cdr3_aa: CASSLSQGGYGYTF
cdr3_nt: TGTGCCAGCAGTTTATCACAGGGGGGGTATGGCTACACCTTC
d_call: TRBD1
j_call: TRBJ1-2
clone_size: NA
v_call: TRBV27

cdr3_aa: CASSPSGLTNEKLFF
cdr3_nt: TGTGCCAGCTCACCATCCGGACTCACTAATGAAAAACTGTTTTTT
d_call: NA
j_call: TRBJ1-4
clone_size: NA
v_call: TRBV18

cdr3_aa: CASSLLAGLPYEQYF
cdr3_nt: TGTGCCAGCAGCTTACTCGCGGGGTTGCCCTACGAGCAGTACTTC
d_call: NA
j_call: TRBJ2-7
clone_size: NA
v_call: TRBV7-2

cdr3_aa: CASSLPQAGLSTDTQYF
cdr3_nt: TGTGCCAGCAGCTTACCACAAGCGGGACTAAGCACAGATACGCAGTATTTT
d_call: TRBD2
j_call: TRBJ2-3
clone_size: NA
v_call: TRBV11-3

cdr3_aa: CASSPHRQASNYGYTF
cdr3_nt: TGTGCCAGCTCACCACACCGACAGGCATCTAACTATGGCTACACCTTC
d_call: NA
j_call: TRBJ1-2
clone_size: NA
v_call: TRBV18

cdr3_aa: CASSRQGALDEKLFF
cdr3_nt: TGTGCCAGCAGCCGACAGGGGGCTTTGGATGAAAAACTGTTTTTT
d_call: TRBD1
j_call: TRBJ1-4
clone_size: NA
v_call: TRBV6-5

cdr3_aa: CASSQTTGTDTQYF
cdr3_nt: TGTGCCAGTAGTCAAACCACAGGGACAGATACGCAGTATTTT
d_call: NA
j_call: TRBJ2-3
clone_size: NA
v_call: TRBV19

cdr3_aa: CASRRLQDRDSPLHF
cdr3_nt: TGCGCCAGCAGACGTCTTCAGGACAGGGATTCACCCCTCCACTTT
d_call: TRBD1
j_call: TRBJ1-6
clone_size: few
v_call: TRBV5-1

cdr3_aa: CASSLIPQDEQFF
cdr3_nt: TGTGCCAGCAGTTTAATCCCACAGGATGAGCAGTTCTTC
d_call: NA
j_call: TRBJ2-1
clone_size: once
v_call: TRBV28

cdr3_aa: CASSFFRGGDGDTQYF
cdr3_nt: TGTGCCAGCAGCTTCTTCCGGGGGGGCGATGGAGATACGCAGTATTTT
d_call: TRBD2
j_call: TRBJ2-3
clone_size: NA
v_call: TRBV11-2

cdr3_aa: CSVIRGGTYEQYF
cdr3_nt: TGCAGCGTGATTCGGGGGGGGACCTACGAGCAGTACTTC
d_call: TRBD2
j_call: TRBJ2-7
clone_size: NA
v_call: TRBV29-1

cdr3_aa: CASSSRDFAPGETQYF
cdr3_nt: TGTGCCAGCAGCTCCAGGGATTTCGCCCCCGGGGAGACCCAGTACTTC
d_call: NA
j_call: TRBJ2-5
clone_size: NA
v_call: TRBV7-9

cdr3_aa: CASSPMTGTATYGYTF
cdr3_nt: TGTGCCAGCAGCCCAATGACCGGGACAGCAACCTATGGCTACACCTTC
d_call: TRBD1
j_call: TRBJ1-2
clone_size: NA
v_call: TRBV7-9

cdr3_aa: CAISEFGGSGEKLFF
cdr3_nt: TGTGCCATCAGTGAGTTCGGCGGATCGGGTGAAAAACTGTTTTTT
d_call: NA
j_call: TRBJ1-4
clone_size: NA
v_call: TRBV10-3

cdr3_aa: CASSHAGATNEKLFF
cdr3_nt: TGTGCCAGCAGTCATGCAGGGGCCACTAATGAAAAACTGTTTTTT
d_call: NA
j_call: TRBJ1-4
clone_size: NA
v_call: TRBV2

cdr3_aa: CASSEMGGPPYEQYF
cdr3_nt: TGTGCCAGCAGTGAAATGGGCGGGCCTCCCTACGAGCAGTACTTC
d_call: NA
j_call: TRBJ2-7
clone_size: NA
v_call: TRBV2

cdr3_aa: CASSQLAGGPDTQYF
cdr3_nt: TGCGCCAGCAGCCAACTAGCGGGGGGGCCAGATACGCAGTATTTT
d_call: TRBD2
j_call: TRBJ2-3
clone_size: few
v_call: TRBV4-1

cdr3_aa: CAISDPGTGVTEAFF
cdr3_nt: TGTGCCATCAGTGACCCCGGGACAGGGGTAACTGAAGCTTTCTTT
d_call: TRBD1
j_call: TRBJ1-1
clone_size: NA
v_call: TRBV10-3

cdr3_aa: CASSLGGGQGDSPLHF
cdr3_nt: TGTGCCAGCTCACTGGGAGGCGGACAGGGTGATTCACCCCTCCACTTT
d_call: TRBD1
j_call: TRBJ1-6
clone_size: NA
v_call: TRBV18

cdr3_aa: CASSVSGLNSYEQYF
cdr3_nt: TGTGCCAGCAGCGTCTCAGGGCTTAATAGCTACGAGCAGTACTTC
d_call: NA
j_call: TRBJ2-7
clone_size: NA
v_call: TRBV11-3

cdr3_aa: CATLVGRLASYEQYF
cdr3_nt: TGTGCCACCCTGGTGGGGAGGCTAGCTTCCTACGAGCAGTACTTC
d_call: NA
j_call: TRBJ2-7
clone_size: once
v_call: TRBV6-1

cdr3_aa: CASSQVRGRREQFF
cdr3_nt: TGCGCCAGCAGCCAAGTGCGGGGAAGGCGTGAGCAGTTCTTC
d_call: NA
j_call: TRBJ2-1
clone_size: NA
v_call: TRBV4-1

cdr3_aa: CASGASSPLHF
cdr3_nt: TGTGCCAGCGGGGCTAGTTCACCCCTCCACTTT
d_call: NA
j_call: TRBJ1-6
clone_size: NA
v_call: TRBV11-3

cdr3_aa: CAISENWGEQYF
cdr3_nt: TGTGCCATCAGTGAGAATTGGGGAGAGCAGTATTTT
d_call: NA
j_call: TRBJ2-3
clone_size: NA
v_call: TRBV10-3

cdr3_aa: CASSQAGEQFF
cdr3_nt: TGTGCCAGCAGCCAGGCGGGAGAGCAGTTCTTC
d_call: NA
j_call: TRBJ2-1
clone_size: NA
v_call: TRBV7-2

cdr3_aa: CASSRAGEDGYTF
cdr3_nt: TGCGCCAGCAGTCGGGCGGGTGAGGATGGCTACACCTTC
d_call: NA
j_call: TRBJ1-2
clone_size: NA
v_call: TRBV5-1

cdr3_aa: CASSSPRGLRETQYF
cdr3_nt: TGTGCCAGTAGTAGCCCCAGGGGGTTACGGGAGACCCAGTACTTC
d_call: TRBD1
j_call: TRBJ2-5
clone_size: NA
v_call: TRBV19

cdr3_aa: CASRYTTGWTEETQYF
cdr3_nt: TGCGCCAGCAGATACACCACGGGCTGGACTGAAGAGACCCAGTACTTC
d_call: NA
j_call: TRBJ2-5
clone_size: NA
v_call: TRBV5-1

cdr3_aa: CASSLGVGRQGEEAFF
cdr3_nt: TGTGCCAGCAGCTTGGGGGTTGGGAGACAGGGGGAAGAAGCTTTCTTT
d_call: TRBD1
j_call: TRBJ1-1
clone_size: NA
v_call: TRBV5-6

cdr3_aa: CASSVGGGATYEQYF
cdr3_nt: TGTGCCAGCAGCGTAGGAGGGGGCGCAACCTACGAGCAGTACTTC
d_call: TRBD1
j_call: TRBJ2-7
clone_size: NA
v_call: TRBV9

cdr3_aa: CASRLAGAYNYGYTF
cdr3_nt: TGTGCCAGTCGTCTTGCGGGGGCCTATAACTATGGCTACACCTTC
d_call: NA
j_call: TRBJ1-2
clone_size: few
v_call: TRBV2

cdr3_aa: CASSRNRGPLHF
cdr3_nt: TGTGCCAGCAGCCGAAACAGGGGACCCCTCCACTTT
d_call: TRBD1
j_call: TRBJ1-6
clone_size: NA
v_call: TRBV7-9

cdr3_aa: CASSYGWDRVNTGELFF
cdr3_nt: TGTGCCAGCAGTTACGGATGGGACAGGGTAAACACCGGGGAGCTGTTTTTT
d_call: TRBD1
j_call: TRBJ2-2
clone_size: NA
v_call: TRBV27

cdr3_aa: CASSQQPSYEQYF
cdr3_nt: TGTGCCAGCAGTCAACAGCCCTCCTACGAGCAGTACTTC
d_call: NA
j_call: TRBJ2-7
clone_size: NA
v_call: TRBV6-5

cdr3_aa: CAWKGTRPYEQYF
cdr3_nt: TGTGCCTGGAAGGGGACACGTCCCTACGAGCAGTACTTC
d_call: NA
j_call: TRBJ2-7
clone_size: NA
v_call: TRBV30

cdr3_aa: CASSENRMETQYF
cdr3_nt: TGTGCCAGCAGTGAGAACAGGATGGAGACCCAGTACTTC
d_call: NA
j_call: TRBJ2-5
clone_size: NA
v_call: TRBV2

cdr3_aa: CASSSRVSGANVLTF
cdr3_nt: TGTGCCAGCAGCTCCCGGGTTTCTGGGGCCAACGTCCTGACTTTC
d_call: NA
j_call: TRBJ2-6
clone_size: NA
v_call: TRBV7-9

cdr3_aa: CASRAPGQYQPQHF
cdr3_nt: TGTGCCAGCAGGGCACCGGGACAGTATCAGCCCCAGCATTTT
d_call: TRBD1
j_call: TRBJ1-5
clone_size: NA
v_call: TRBV6-5

cdr3_aa: CAWSVGGTDTQYF
cdr3_nt: TGTGCCTGGAGTGTCGGGGGAACAGATACGCAGTATTTT
d_call: NA
j_call: TRBJ2-3
clone_size: few
v_call: TRBV30

cdr3_aa: CASSPGRGRIYGYTF
cdr3_nt: TGTGCCAGCAGTCCGGGCAGGGGGCGCATCTATGGCTACACCTTC
d_call: TRBD1
j_call: TRBJ1-2
clone_size: NA
v_call: TRBV6-6

cdr3_aa: CATRLAGGGDTQYF
cdr3_nt: TGTGCCACCCGACTAGCGGGGGGAGGAGATACGCAGTATTTT
d_call: TRBD2
j_call: TRBJ2-3
clone_size: NA
v_call: TRBV6-4

cdr3_aa: CASSGGGGTEQYF
cdr3_nt: TGTGCCAGCAGTGGAGGGGGTGGGACCGAGCAGTACTTC
d_call: NA
j_call: TRBJ2-7
clone_size: NA
v_call: TRBV2

cdr3_aa: CAIRLSKAGTEAFF
cdr3_nt: TGTGCCATCAGACTTAGTAAGGCGGGAACTGAAGCTTTCTTT
d_call: NA
j_call: TRBJ1-1
clone_size: NA
v_call: TRBV10-3

cdr3_aa: CAAYRRQGASEAFF
cdr3_nt: TGTGCCGCCTACCGGAGACAGGGAGCAAGTGAAGCTTTCTTT
d_call: TRBD1
j_call: TRBJ1-1
clone_size: few
v_call: TRBV13

cdr3_aa: CASSLEGGVNQPQHF
cdr3_nt: TGTGCCAGCAGCTTGGAAGGGGGGGTGAATCAGCCCCAGCATTTT
d_call: NA
j_call: TRBJ1-5
clone_size: NA
v_call: TRBV5-6

cdr3_aa: CASSQEAGGTLPGGSDTQYF
cdr3_nt: TGTGCCAGCAGCCAGGAAGCGGGGGGGACCCTCCCGGGAGGTTCAGATACGCAGTATTTT
d_call: TRBD2
j_call: TRBJ2-3
clone_size: NA
v_call: TRBV4-2

cdr3_aa: CASSEVGRTPEQYF
cdr3_nt: TGCGCCAGCAGTGAGGTGGGCAGGACTCCCGAGCAGTACTTC
d_call: NA
j_call: TRBJ2-7
clone_size: few
v_call: TRBV10-2

cdr3_aa: CSVDVHIYNSPLHF
cdr3_nt: TGCAGCGTTGATGTACATATTTATAATTCACCCCTCCACTTT
d_call: NA
j_call: TRBJ1-6
clone_size: NA
v_call: TRBV29-1

cdr3_aa: CATSIGANTGELFF
cdr3_nt: TGTGCCACCTCAATCGGGGCGAACACCGGGGAGCTGTTTTTT
d_call: NA
j_call: TRBJ2-2
clone_size: NA
v_call: TRBV25-1